This TCR beta chain is drawn from a study of identical twins (dated by TCRdb to the mid-2010s). Study-wide context: TCR alpha and beta repertoires from monozygotic twins, unrelated adults of various ages and cord blood were deep-sequenced to test whether fetal clonotypes persist. To rule out contamination, replicate twin experiments were performed at different times with different library preparation protocols.

Library construction relied on 5' RACE. The sequencer was an Illumina HiSeq 2000. A universal primer binding site was introduced by template switching, and a unique molecular identifier was present in the final cDNA, enabling accurate counting of TCR cDNA molecules. Specific primers in the conserved constant-segment region were used to synthesize first-strand cDNA for TCR alpha and beta chains. To control for contamination, each cDNA library was double barcoded with a SMART-Mk sample barcode plus Illumina barcodes. Two successive PCR steps introduced TruSeq adapter sequences along with Illumina sample barcodes. Sequencing of the TCR alpha and beta cDNA libraries was done on the Illumina HiSeq platform using custom primers. From the authors' description of their analysis: MiGEC processed the raw reads to extract unique molecular identifiers, while MiXCR was used to determine the CDR3 positions. For each individual, recombination models were inferred using an EM algorithm with the repgenHMM and IGoR tools. The tcR package in R was used for shared clonotype analysis, with sharing normalized by the product of cloneset sizes. To study raw recombination free of thymic and clonal selection effects, out-of-frame nonproductive sequences were analyzed. The public reads were quality trimmed at Q25 with fastp and then assembled into clones with MiXCR by TCRdb, keeping productive beta chains. Identical CDR3 protein sequences are pooled into one entry, listed with their most common genes and DNA. The authors' filters were not applied to this entry. The sample table shows about 250,000 distinct CDR3 sequences, and 7% to 8.5% are seen once. The ten largest clones take up 5% to 6% of the sample.

Every donor was a healthy Caucasian. The twin cohort consisted of three pairs of female monozygotic twins, all aged about 18 to 30 years. CD4+ and CD8+ T cell populations were isolated with positive isolation kits from Invitrogen. CDR1 and CDR2 (LGHNA, YNFKEQ) derive from the germline V gene. The CDR3, cysteine through phenylalanine, is 17 amino acids long. Here the CDR3 DNA is all that survives: 51 bases in frame from base 1. The germline V end is reduced by 0 bases and the J end by 2 bases; junction bases left unmatched: 8. Points the paper makes about the study in general: A weaker excess of twin sharing was found in beta out-of-frame sequences because the signal-to-noise ratio was lowered by fewer shared sequences. Zero-insertion analyses could be partly confounded by invariant T cells such as MAIT and iNKT, though diverse VJ usage argued against such confounding for most clonotypes. Because the same donors could not be followed over many years, conclusions were based on cross-sectional statistical analysis. Fewer insertions were carried by abundant cord blood beta clonotypes; a weaker similar trend was observed in young adult naive repertoires, while no such trend was observed in memory repertoires. Recombination models systematically underestimated out-of-frame TCR alpha sharing in monozygotic twins but agreed with sharing between unrelated individuals. Out-of-frame TCR alpha sequences shared between twins showed an excess of low generation-probability sequences compared with coincidental sharing between unrelated individuals.

A word on this clonotype: Its antigen specificity is not known. No clone much larger than this one lies a single base away; base qualities are absent.

These data were also filed under a second study, of yellow fever vaccine responses in identical twins. The second publication reports: The T cell response to vaccination in identical twins was reported by the authors to appear partly convergent and partly personalized. In the study, vaccine-responding T cell clones were precisely tracked in identical twins.

Material: CD8+ T cells sorted from blood. The chain is encoded by TRBV4-2 joined to TRBJ2-7; TRBD2 agrees with 9 junctional bases. This sequence originates from a woman younger than 35 in good health. CDR3 protein: CASSQDRVTSGAYEQYF. The DNA reads TGTGCCAGCAGCCAAGATCGTGTGACTAGCGGAGCCTACGAGCAGTACTTC.